The rows below give T cell receptor beta chains drawn from one sample of a study of T-cell reconstitution after alpha-beta-depleted transplantation in children. MiXCR was run by TCRdb on the PCR reads, yielding one entry per CDR3 protein. The profile covers about 610,000 distinct CDR3 sequences, with roughly a tenth appearing a single time and 4% taken by the ten largest. Specimen: PBMCs from the stem cell graft donor, collected from the stem cell graft. The receptors here all came from a human donor who donated a stem cell graft to a child with acute myeloid leukemia. Both conserved end residues are trimmed from each CDR3. Some rows mark clone size as missing; the rest say once, few, many or name a class of expanded clone.

>many|TRBJ2-2|TRBV7-2
ASSLYTGQIAGELF
>NA|TRBJ2-1|TRBV20-1
SATPSMKEQF
>many|TRBJ2-7|TRBV27
ASTQKPGSGGEQY
>NA|TRBJ2-5|TRBV29-1
SARGTGDPGRTQY
>NA|TRBJ1-6|TRBV3-1
ASRPQDREASPLH
>few|TRBJ2-1|TRBV5-1
ASSLPAPGTSGQQF
>NA|TRBJ2-5|TRBV7-3
ASSDVAGGATQY
>few|TRBJ2-5|TRBV20-1
SARAIKRIQETQY
>NA|TRBJ1-4|TRBV20-1
CARDRGQGEPGEKLF
>many|TRBJ2-3|TRBV6-1
ASSALAIGTDTQY
>NA|TRBJ2-3|TRBV20-1
SARMGQGADTQY
>many|TRBJ2-1|TRBV20-1
SARDPGTGSGEQF
>once|TRBJ2-2|TRBV5-1
ASSWELAGVNTGELF
>NA|TRBJ2-1|TRBV27
ASRREAARGYNEQF
>NA|TRBJ2-5|TRBV12-3/TRBV12-4
ASRFGDSKETQY
>NA|TRBJ2-3|TRBV6-1
ASSSGQGRGDTQY
>many|TRBJ2-1|TRBV29-1
SADGLYNEQF
>few|TRBJ1-3|TRBV4-2
ASSPGGTAGNTIY
>many|TRBJ2-4|TRBV20-1
SAGKVAKNIQY
>many|TRBJ2-3|TRBV2
ASSEGLARGGTQY
>many|TRBJ2-5|TRBV12-3/TRBV12-4
ASSFVVDGTQY
>NA|TRBJ2-1|TRBV12-3/TRBV12-4
ASSGLDWSSYNEQF
>NA|TRBJ2-6|TRBV2
ASGGGASGANVLT
>many|TRBJ1-6|TRBV20-1
SARDFGTGRSPLH
>many|TRBJ1-2|TRBV5-1
ASSLNGQGYGYT
>many|TRBJ2-1|TRBV11-2
ASSLVKRRAGGFLGEQF
>many|TRBJ2-3|TRBV7-9
ASRLTGDTQY
>many|TRBJ2-5|TRBV6-5
ASSLGQGASETQY
>many|TRBJ2-5|TRBV5-6
ASSKDPTGEGGTQY
>many|TRBJ1-1|TRBV4-3
ASSLGQGGDTEAF
>few|TRBJ1-1|TRBV7-8
ASSLVPPGAGTNTEAF
>NA|TRBJ1-2|TRBV7-9
ASSPTGSKWAYGYT
>NA|TRBJ2-7|TRBV27
ASQPGGGTYEQY
>NA|TRBJ1-5|TRBV7-9
ASSSAGQGQPQH
>NA|TRBJ2-3|TRBV11-2
ASSLGGTSSTDTQY
>many|TRBJ2-3|TRBV9
ASSVDSGDSTDTQY
>many|TRBJ2-2|TRBV7-9
ASSLLPGQGNTGELF
>few|TRBJ2-1|TRBV12-3/TRBV12-4
ASSQGQGVWDEQF
>few|TRBJ1-2|TRBV5-1
ASTGGDYGYT
>few|TRBJ1-2|TRBV5-1
ASSLQQTPIDGYT
>NA|TRBJ2-7|TRBV5-1
ASSFGSGGVNEQY
>many|TRBJ2-1|TRBV12-3/TRBV12-4
ASRLAGGRPYNEQF
>few|TRBJ2-7|TRBV4-3
ASSQEAGESYEQY
>few|TRBJ2-1|TRBV20-1
SAAYRGASLPF
>NA|TRBJ1-3|TRBV7-8
ASSFVRGAISGNTIY
>NA|TRBJ1-1|TRBV29-1
SVIRQGLETEAF